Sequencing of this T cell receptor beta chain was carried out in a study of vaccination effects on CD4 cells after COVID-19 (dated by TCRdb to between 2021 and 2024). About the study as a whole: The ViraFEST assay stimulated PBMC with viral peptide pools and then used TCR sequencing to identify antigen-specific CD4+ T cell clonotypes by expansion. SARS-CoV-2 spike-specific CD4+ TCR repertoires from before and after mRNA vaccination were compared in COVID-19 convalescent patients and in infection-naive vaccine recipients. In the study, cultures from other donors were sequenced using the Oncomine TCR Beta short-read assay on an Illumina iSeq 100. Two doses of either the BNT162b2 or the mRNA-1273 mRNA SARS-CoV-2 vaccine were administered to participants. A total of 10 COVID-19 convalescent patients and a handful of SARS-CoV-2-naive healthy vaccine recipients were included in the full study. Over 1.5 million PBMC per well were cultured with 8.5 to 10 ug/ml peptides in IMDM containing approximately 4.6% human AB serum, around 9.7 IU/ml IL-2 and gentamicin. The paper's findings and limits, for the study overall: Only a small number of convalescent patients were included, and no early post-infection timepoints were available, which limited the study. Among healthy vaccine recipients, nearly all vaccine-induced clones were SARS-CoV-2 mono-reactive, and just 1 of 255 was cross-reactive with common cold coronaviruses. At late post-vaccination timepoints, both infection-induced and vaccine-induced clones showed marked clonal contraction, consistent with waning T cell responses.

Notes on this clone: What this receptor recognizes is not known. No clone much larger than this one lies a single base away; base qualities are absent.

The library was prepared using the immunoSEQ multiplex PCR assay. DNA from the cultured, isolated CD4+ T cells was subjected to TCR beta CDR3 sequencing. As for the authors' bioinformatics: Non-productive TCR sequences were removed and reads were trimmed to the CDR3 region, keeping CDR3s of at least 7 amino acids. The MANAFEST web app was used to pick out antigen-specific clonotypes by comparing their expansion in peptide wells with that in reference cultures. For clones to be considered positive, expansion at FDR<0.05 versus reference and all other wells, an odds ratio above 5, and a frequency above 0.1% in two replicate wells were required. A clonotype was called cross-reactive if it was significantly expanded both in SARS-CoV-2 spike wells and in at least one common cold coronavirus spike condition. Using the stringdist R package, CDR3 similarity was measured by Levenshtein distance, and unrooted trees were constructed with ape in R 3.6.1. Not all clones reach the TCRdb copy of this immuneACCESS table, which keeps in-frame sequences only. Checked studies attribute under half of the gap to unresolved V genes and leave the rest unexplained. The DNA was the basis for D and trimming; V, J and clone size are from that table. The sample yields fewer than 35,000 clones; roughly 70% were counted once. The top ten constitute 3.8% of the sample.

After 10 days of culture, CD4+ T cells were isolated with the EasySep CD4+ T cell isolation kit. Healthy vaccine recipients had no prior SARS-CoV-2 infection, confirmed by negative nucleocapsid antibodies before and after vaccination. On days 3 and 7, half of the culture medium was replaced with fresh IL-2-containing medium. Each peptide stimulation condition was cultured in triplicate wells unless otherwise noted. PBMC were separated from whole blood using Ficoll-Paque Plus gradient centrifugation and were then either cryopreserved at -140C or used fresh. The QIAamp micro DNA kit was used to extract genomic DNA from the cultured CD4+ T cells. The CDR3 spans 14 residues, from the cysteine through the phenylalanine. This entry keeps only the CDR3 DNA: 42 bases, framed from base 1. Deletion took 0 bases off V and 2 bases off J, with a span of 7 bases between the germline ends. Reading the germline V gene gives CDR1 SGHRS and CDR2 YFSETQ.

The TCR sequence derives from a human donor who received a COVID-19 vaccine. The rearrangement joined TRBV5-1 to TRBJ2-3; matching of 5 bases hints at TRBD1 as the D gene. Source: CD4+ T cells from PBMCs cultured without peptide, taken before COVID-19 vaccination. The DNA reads TGCGCCAGCAGCTTGGACAGGTCCACAGATACGCAGTATTTT. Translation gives CASSLDRSTDTQYF.